This note documents a single TCR beta chain sequence. The entry originates in a study of blood T cell repertoires in COVID-19. Germline assignment: CDR1 SQVTM and CDR2 ANQGSEA. The CDR3 loop spans 13 amino acids. V was cut by 7 bases and J by 1 base, with 13 bases left in between. Original handling: From reference gene primer amplification, estimates of nucleated cell counts were derived. Assay: immunoSEQ multiplex PCR; the TCRdb copy retains only in-frame clones and omits some. That table supplies the V and J calls and clone size; D and trimming were determined from the DNA. The data show roughly 230,000 clones, approximately 80% seen once.

This TCR came from a man aged 35 to 55 with acute or convalescent COVID-19. The gene calls are TRBV29-1 and TRBJ1-1, with D maybe TRBD1 (6 bases). Source material: peripheral blood. The CDR3 bases are TGCAGCGCGAGTCAGGGGAAGAACACTGAAGCTTTCTTT. Residues: CSASQGKNTEAFF.